The T cell receptor beta chain described here comes from a study of cytomegalovirus exposure and HLA in healthy donors. Study-level results: The study dropped some indistinguishable V segments, TRBV6-2 and TRBV6-3 among them. Across HLA loci, a later analysis found differing TCR association rates, with DRB1 most and HLA-C fewest. A few CMV-associated chains proved CMV antigen-specific in vitro.

CDR1 and CDR2 (germline): SGDLS, YYNGEE. The CDR3 runs 15 residues. Losses at the gene ends were 0 bases for V and 7 bases for J; bases not matched to a gene: 6. As for this clone: Antigen unknown.

60 Vbeta and 13 Jbeta primers were used in PCR. Profiling relied on immunoSEQ multiplex PCR, and the TCRdb table lists in-frame clones only, not all of them. The sample consists of around 130,000 clones, 70% to 75% of them appearing once. J is TRBJ2-1 and V is TRBV9; 8 nucleotides match TRBD2. Sequencing was done on a sample of PBMCs. The receptor comes from a woman aged 25 to 45 in good health and CMV-seronegative. The CDR3 spells CASSVAGGLANEQFF. DNA of the CDR3: TGTGCCAGCAGCGTAGCGGGGGGGCTGGCTAATGAGCAGTTCTTC.